Listed below are T cell receptor beta chains from one sample, sequenced in a study of siplizumab effects on memory and regulatory T cells. Sequencing was performed with immunoSEQ multiplex PCR; in TCRdb, only in-frame clones are kept and a portion is missing. The sample carries some 110,000 clones, approximately 94% recorded once. The sample consisted of non-Treg CD4+ T cells sorted from blood. All receptors derive from a human donor in good health. The CDR3 runs from the conserved cysteine through the conserved F or W. Fields, in order: D gene, J gene, clone size, V gene, CDR3 protein, CDR3 DNA. A D gene is named only where the DNA matches it firmly. Part of the rows lack a size; the others show once, few, many or a class for expanded clones.

D gene: NA
J gene: TRBJ2-7
clone size: NA
V gene: TRBV12-5
CDR3 protein: CASGSYRVGEQYF
CDR3 DNA: TGTGCTAGTGGTTCTTACAGGGTTGGCGAGCAGTACTTC

D gene: NA
J gene: TRBJ2-7
clone size: NA
V gene: TRBV7-3
CDR3 protein: CASSRIRGDEQYF
CDR3 DNA: TGTGCCAGCAGCCGAATAAGAGGGGACGAGCAGTACTTC

D gene: TRBD2
J gene: TRBJ2-7
clone size: NA
V gene: TRBV7-9
CDR3 protein: CASSSGTSGNYEQYF
CDR3 DNA: TGTGCCAGCAGCTCCGGGACTAGCGGGAACTACGAGCAGTACTTC

D gene: NA
J gene: TRBJ1-4
clone size: NA
V gene: TRBV4-1
CDR3 protein: CASSQGRGLQRGELFF
CDR3 DNA: TGCGCCAGCAGCCAGGGCCGGGGCCTTCAAAGAGGGGAACTGTTTTTT

D gene: TRBD1
J gene: TRBJ1-5
clone size: NA
V gene: TRBV12-5
CDR3 protein: CASGLVIGQGVNQPQHF
CDR3 DNA: TGTGCTAGTGGTTTGGTGATAGGACAGGGGGTCAATCAGCCCCAGCATTTT

D gene: TRBD1
J gene: TRBJ1-2
clone size: NA
V gene: TRBV6-1
CDR3 protein: CASRTITGQPYGYTF
CDR3 DNA: TGTGCCAGCAGGACTATCACGGGACAGCCCTATGGCTACACCTTC

D gene: NA
J gene: TRBJ2-1
clone size: NA
V gene: TRBV18
CDR3 protein: CASSPYQTTGTFVNEQFF
CDR3 DNA: TGTGCCAGCTCACCATATCAAACGACCGGGACCTTCGTGAATGAGCAGTTCTTC

D gene: NA
J gene: TRBJ2-7
clone size: NA
V gene: TRBV19
CDR3 protein: CASRSEGLGLYEQYF
CDR3 DNA: TGTGCCAGTAGGTCGGAAGGGTTGGGGCTCTACGAGCAGTACTTC

D gene: NA
J gene: TRBJ2-7
clone size: NA
V gene: TRBV7-2
CDR3 protein: CASSLVMAREQYF
CDR3 DNA: TGTGCCAGCAGCTTAGTGATGGCGAGGGAGCAGTACTTC

D gene: NA
J gene: TRBJ1-1
clone size: NA
V gene: TRBV6-4
CDR3 protein: CASIPDGGGTEAFF
CDR3 DNA: TGTGCCAGCATCCCGGACGGGGGTGGCACTGAAGCTTTCTTT

D gene: TRBD1
J gene: TRBJ2-7
clone size: NA
V gene: TRBV6-1
CDR3 protein: CASTEQGAIYEQYF
CDR3 DNA: TGTGCCAGCACGGAACAGGGGGCGATCTACGAGCAGTACTTC

D gene: NA
J gene: TRBJ2-2
clone size: NA
V gene: TRBV7-9
CDR3 protein: CASSTHRGANTGELFF
CDR3 DNA: TGTGCCAGCAGCACGCACAGAGGCGCGAACACCGGGGAGCTGTTTTTT

D gene: NA
J gene: TRBJ1-2
clone size: NA
V gene: TRBV9
CDR3 protein: CASSVAGAYGYTF
CDR3 DNA: TGTGCCAGCAGCGTAGCCGGGGCCTATGGCTACACCTTC

D gene: TRBD1
J gene: TRBJ1-3
clone size: NA
V gene: TRBV9
CDR3 protein: CASSVAGTGGVGNTIYF
CDR3 DNA: TGTGCCAGCAGCGTAGCCGGGACAGGGGGCGTTGGAAACACCATATATTTT

D gene: NA
J gene: TRBJ2-2
clone size: NA
V gene: TRBV4-1
CDR3 protein: CASSRIYQGLGGELFF
CDR3 DNA: TGCGCCAGCAGCCGAATATACCAGGGGCTTGGGGGGGAGCTGTTTTTT

D gene: NA
J gene: TRBJ1-1
clone size: once
V gene: TRBV7-9
CDR3 protein: CASSLATALNTEAFF
CDR3 DNA: TGTGCCAGCAGCTTAGCGACAGCGTTGAACACTGAAGCTTTCTTT

D gene: NA
J gene: TRBJ1-1
clone size: NA
V gene: TRBV6-1
CDR3 protein: CASTRDSTEAFF
CDR3 DNA: TGTGCCAGCACTCGGGACTCGACTGAAGCTTTCTTT

D gene: NA
J gene: TRBJ1-5
clone size: once
V gene: TRBV6-6
CDR3 protein: CASKWDSNQPQHF
CDR3 DNA: TGTGCCAGCAAGTGGGATAGCAATCAGCCCCAGCATTTT

D gene: TRBD2
J gene: TRBJ2-6
clone size: once
V gene: TRBV5-4
CDR3 protein: CASSHGGSRGRAYGANVLTF
CDR3 DNA: TGTGCCAGCAGCCACGGGGGTTCTCGCGGGAGGGCCTATGGGGCCAACGTCCTGACTTTC

D gene: TRBD2
J gene: TRBJ2-3
clone size: NA
V gene: TRBV19
CDR3 protein: CASSIGRGGPDTQYF
CDR3 DNA: TGTGCCAGTAGTATAGGTCGGGGGGGGCCAGATACGCAGTATTTT

D gene: NA
J gene: TRBJ2-2
clone size: NA
V gene: TRBV6-1
CDR3 protein: CASGGRVPGIGELFF
CDR3 DNA: TGTGCCAGCGGTGGCAGGGTGCCGGGCATCGGGGAGCTGTTTTTT

D gene: NA
J gene: TRBJ2-2
clone size: NA
V gene: TRBV19
CDR3 protein: CASSAGQRTGELFF
CDR3 DNA: TGTGCCAGTAGTGCAGGACAGCGCACCGGGGAGCTGTTTTTT

D gene: NA
J gene: TRBJ2-7
clone size: NA
V gene: TRBV7-9
CDR3 protein: CASSLAPWQGKDEQYF
CDR3 DNA: TGTGCCAGCAGCTTAGCCCCCTGGCAGGGGAAGGACGAGCAGTACTTC

D gene: TRBD1
J gene: TRBJ1-2
clone size: once
V gene: TRBV29-1
CDR3 protein: CSVVEGAAYGYTF
CDR3 DNA: TGCAGCGTTGTTGAGGGGGCGGCCTATGGCTACACCTTC

D gene: NA
J gene: TRBJ2-2
clone size: NA
V gene: TRBV5-1
CDR3 protein: CASSLGQNTGELFF
CDR3 DNA: TGCGCCAGCAGCTTGGGCCAGAACACCGGGGAGCTGTTTTTT

D gene: NA
J gene: TRBJ1-5
clone size: NA
V gene: TRBV6-6
CDR3 protein: CASSPGNRWQPQHF
CDR3 DNA: TGTGCCAGCAGTCCCGGGAATCGTTGGCAGCCCCAGCATTTT

D gene: TRBD1
J gene: TRBJ1-3
clone size: NA
V gene: TRBV5-6
CDR3 protein: CASSFSGQGFGNTIYF
CDR3 DNA: TGTGCCAGCAGCTTCTCAGGACAGGGTTTCGGAAACACCATATATTTT

D gene: NA
J gene: TRBJ1-1
clone size: NA
V gene: TRBV5-5
CDR3 protein: CASSWGRNTEAFF
CDR3 DNA: TGTGCCAGCAGCTGGGGCAGGAACACTGAAGCTTTCTTT

D gene: NA
J gene: TRBJ1-1
clone size: NA
V gene: TRBV5-1
CDR3 protein: CASNDRSNTEAFF
CDR3 DNA: TGCGCCAGCAATGACAGGAGTAACACTGAAGCTTTCTTT

D gene: NA
J gene: TRBJ2-7
clone size: NA
V gene: TRBV4-2
CDR3 protein: CASSQEKDSYYEQYF
CDR3 DNA: TGTGCCAGCAGCCAAGAGAAAGATAGCTACTACGAGCAGTACTTC

D gene: TRBD1
J gene: TRBJ2-6
clone size: NA
V gene: TRBV19
CDR3 protein: CASSMGTAGANVLTF
CDR3 DNA: TGTGCCAGTAGTATGGGGACAGCTGGGGCCAACGTCCTGACTTTC

D gene: NA
J gene: TRBJ2-3
clone size: NA
V gene: TRBV5-1
CDR3 protein: CASSLETRTDTQYF
CDR3 DNA: TGCGCCAGCAGCTTGGAGACTAGAACAGATACGCAGTATTTT

D gene: NA
J gene: TRBJ2-1
clone size: NA
V gene: TRBV10-1
CDR3 protein: CASSESDSGYNEQFF
CDR3 DNA: TGCGCCAGCAGTGAGTCGGATAGCGGCTACAATGAGCAGTTCTTC

D gene: NA
J gene: TRBJ1-2
clone size: NA
V gene: TRBV19
CDR3 protein: CASSIPGRSYGYTF
CDR3 DNA: TGTGCCAGTAGTATACCGGGACGGAGCTATGGCTACACCTTC

D gene: TRBD1
J gene: TRBJ2-2
clone size: NA
V gene: TRBV19
CDR3 protein: CASSMRQGGTGELFF
CDR3 DNA: TGTGCCAGTAGTATGCGACAGGGGGGTACCGGGGAGCTGTTTTTT

D gene: TRBD1
J gene: TRBJ2-2
clone size: NA
V gene: TRBV18
CDR3 protein: CASSRGWTGDTGELFF
CDR3 DNA: TGTGCCAGCTCACGGGGCTGGACAGGAGACACCGGGGAGCTGTTTTTT

D gene: TRBD1
J gene: TRBJ1-5
clone size: NA
V gene: TRBV2
CDR3 protein: CASRVGTVTNQPQHF
CDR3 DNA: TGTGCCAGCAGGGTTGGGACAGTCACGAATCAGCCCCAGCATTTT

D gene: NA
J gene: TRBJ2-7
clone size: NA
V gene: TRBV5-4
CDR3 protein: CASSLVLSRNEQYF
CDR3 DNA: TGTGCCAGCAGCTTGGTCCTTTCGAGGAACGAGCAGTACTTC

D gene: NA
J gene: TRBJ2-5
clone size: NA
V gene: TRBV18
CDR3 protein: CASSNGPQETQYF
CDR3 DNA: TGTGCCAGCTCAAACGGACCGCAAGAGACCCAGTACTTC

D gene: NA
J gene: TRBJ1-5
clone size: once
V gene: TRBV4-1
CDR3 protein: CASSPALTDSNQPQHF
CDR3 DNA: TGCGCCAGCAGCCCCGCCCTGACAGACAGCAATCAGCCCCAGCATTTT

D gene: TRBD1
J gene: TRBJ1-2
clone size: NA
V gene: TRBV18
CDR3 protein: CASSPGQGRDGYTF
CDR3 DNA: TGTGCCAGCTCACCTGGACAGGGAAGGGATGGCTACACCTTC

D gene: TRBD1
J gene: TRBJ1-5
clone size: NA
V gene: TRBV29-1
CDR3 protein: CSIKTGGNQPQHF
CDR3 DNA: TGCAGCATTAAGACAGGGGGCAATCAGCCCCAGCATTTT

D gene: NA
J gene: TRBJ2-5
clone size: NA
V gene: TRBV6-1
CDR3 protein: CASSEALSGLGETQYF
CDR3 DNA: TGTGCCAGCAGTGAAGCACTGTCAGGGCTGGGGGAGACCCAGTACTTC

D gene: NA
J gene: TRBJ2-7
clone size: NA
V gene: TRBV2
CDR3 protein: CASQRYPMDEQYF
CDR3 DNA: TGTGCCAGCCAGAGATACCCGATGGACGAGCAGTACTTC

D gene: TRBD1
J gene: TRBJ1-3
clone size: NA
V gene: TRBV4-2
CDR3 protein: CASSNGTGFGNTIYF
CDR3 DNA: TGTGCCAGCAGCAACGGGACAGGGTTTGGAAACACCATATATTTT